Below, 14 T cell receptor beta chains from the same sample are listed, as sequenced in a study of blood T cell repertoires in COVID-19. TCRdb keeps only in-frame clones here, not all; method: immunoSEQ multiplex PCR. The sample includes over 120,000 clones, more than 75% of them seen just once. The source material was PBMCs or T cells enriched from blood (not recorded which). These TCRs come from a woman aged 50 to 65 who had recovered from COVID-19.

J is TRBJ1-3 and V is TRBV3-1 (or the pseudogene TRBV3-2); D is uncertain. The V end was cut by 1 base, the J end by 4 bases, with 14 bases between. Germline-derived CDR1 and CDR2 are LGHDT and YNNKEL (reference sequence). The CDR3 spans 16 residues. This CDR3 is CASSQVGGPKGNTIYF. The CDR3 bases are TGTGCCAGCAGCCAAGTCGGTGGGCCCAAAGGAAACACCATATATTTT.

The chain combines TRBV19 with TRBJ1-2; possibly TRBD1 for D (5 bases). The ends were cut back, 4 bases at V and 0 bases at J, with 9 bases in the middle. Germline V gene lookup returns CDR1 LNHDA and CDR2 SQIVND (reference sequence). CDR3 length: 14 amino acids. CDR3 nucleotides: TGTGCCAGTAGTAGACAGACCTCTAACTATGGCTACACCTTC. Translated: CASSRQTSNYGYTF.

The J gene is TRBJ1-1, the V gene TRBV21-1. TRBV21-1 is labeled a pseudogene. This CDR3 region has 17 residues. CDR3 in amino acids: CASSKGGRDGRNTEAFF. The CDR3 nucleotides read TGTGCCAGCAGCAAAGGGGGGAGGGACGGGAGGAACACTGAAGCTTTCTTT.

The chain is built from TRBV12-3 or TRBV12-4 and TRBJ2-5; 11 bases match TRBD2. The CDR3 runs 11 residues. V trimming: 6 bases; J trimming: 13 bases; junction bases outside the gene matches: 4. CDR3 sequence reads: CASSAGTSGYF. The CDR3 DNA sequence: TGTGCCAGCAGCGCAGGGACTAGCGGGTACTTC.

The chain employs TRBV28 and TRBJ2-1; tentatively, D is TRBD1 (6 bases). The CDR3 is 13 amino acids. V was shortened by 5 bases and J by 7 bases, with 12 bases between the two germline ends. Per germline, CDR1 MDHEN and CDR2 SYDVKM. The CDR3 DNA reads TGTGCCAGCAGTACGGCAGGGGAAAATGAGCAGTTCTTC. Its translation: CASSTAGENEQFF. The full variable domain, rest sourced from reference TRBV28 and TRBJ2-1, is DVKVTQSSRYLVKRTGEKVFLECVQDMDHENMFWYRQDPGLGLRLIYFSYDVKMKEKGDIPEGYSVSREKKERFSLILESASTNQTSMYLCASSTAGENEQFFGPGTRLTVL.

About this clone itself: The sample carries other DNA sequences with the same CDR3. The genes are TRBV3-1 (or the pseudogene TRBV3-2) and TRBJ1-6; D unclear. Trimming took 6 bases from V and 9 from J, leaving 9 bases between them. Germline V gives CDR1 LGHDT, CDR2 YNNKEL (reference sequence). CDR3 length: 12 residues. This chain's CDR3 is CASRTSGSPLHF. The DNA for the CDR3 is TGTGCCAGCAGGACAAGCGGTTCACCCCTCCACTTT.

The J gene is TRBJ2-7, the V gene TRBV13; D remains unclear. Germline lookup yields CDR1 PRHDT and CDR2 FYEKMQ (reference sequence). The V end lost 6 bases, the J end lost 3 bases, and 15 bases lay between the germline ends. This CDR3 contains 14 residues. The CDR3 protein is CASSMAGFYYEQYV. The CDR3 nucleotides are TGTGCCAGCAGTATGGCAGGATTTTACTACGAGCAGTACGTC.

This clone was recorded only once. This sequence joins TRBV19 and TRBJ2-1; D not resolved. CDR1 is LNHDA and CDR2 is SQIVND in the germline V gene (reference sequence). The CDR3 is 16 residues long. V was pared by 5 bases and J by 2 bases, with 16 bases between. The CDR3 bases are TGTGCCAGTAGTCCCAACCCACTATTCACCTACAATGAGCAGTTCTTC. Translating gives CASSPNPLFTYNEQFF. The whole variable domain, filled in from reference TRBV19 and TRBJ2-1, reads DGGITQSPKYLFRKEGQNVTLSCEQNLNHDAMYWYRQDPGQGLRLIYYSQIVNDFQKGDIAEGYSVSREKKESFPLTVTSAQKNPTAFYLCASSPNPLFTYNEQFFGPGTRLTVL.

CDR3 coding DNA: TGCGCCAGCAGCTTGGACGACAGGGCCCTAAATGGCTACACCTTC. This gives the protein CASSLDDRALNGYTF. V and J are TRBV5-1 and TRBJ1-2; TRBD1 aligns across 7 bases. The CDR3 contains 15 residues. Germline V lookup: CDR1 SGHRS, CDR2 YFSETQ. V gave up 0 bases and J gave up 6 bases; unmatched junction bases: 8.

Here the CDR3 reads CASSLEEKLFF. Written as DNA, the CDR3 is TGCGCCAGCAGCCTTGAGGAAAAACTGTTTTTT. The V call is TRBV4-1, the J call TRBJ1-4; D not certain. The CDR3 totals 11 residues. Germline loops: CDR1 MGHRA, CDR2 YSYEKL. Trimming stripped 4 bases from V and 8 bases from J, with 5 bases between.

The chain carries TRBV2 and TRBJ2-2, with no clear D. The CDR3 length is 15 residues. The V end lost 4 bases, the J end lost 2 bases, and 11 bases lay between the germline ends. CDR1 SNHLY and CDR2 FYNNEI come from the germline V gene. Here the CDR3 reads CASSGNIANTGELFF. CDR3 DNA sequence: TGTGCCAGCAGTGGCAACATAGCCAACACCGGGGAGCTGTTTTTT.

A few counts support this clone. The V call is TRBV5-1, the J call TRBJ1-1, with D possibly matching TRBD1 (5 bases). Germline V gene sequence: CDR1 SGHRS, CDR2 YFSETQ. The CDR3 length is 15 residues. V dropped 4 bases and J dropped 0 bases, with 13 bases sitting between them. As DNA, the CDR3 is TGCGCCAGCAGCCCGCAACGCAGGGTGAACACTGAAGCTTTCTTT. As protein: CASSPQRRVNTEAFF.

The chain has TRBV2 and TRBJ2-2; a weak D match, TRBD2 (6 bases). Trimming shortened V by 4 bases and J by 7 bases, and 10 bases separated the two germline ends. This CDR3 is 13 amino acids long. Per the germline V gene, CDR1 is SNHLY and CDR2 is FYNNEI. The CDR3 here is CASSALAGGELFF. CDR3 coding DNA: TGTGCCAGCAGTGCACTAGCTGGCGGGGAGCTGTTTTTT.

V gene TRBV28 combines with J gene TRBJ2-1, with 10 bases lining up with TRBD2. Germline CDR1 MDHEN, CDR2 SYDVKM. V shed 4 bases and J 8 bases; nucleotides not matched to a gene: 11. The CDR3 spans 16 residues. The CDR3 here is CASSSDKRGGLDEQFF. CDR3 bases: TGTGCCAGCAGTTCGGACAAGCGGGGGGGACTGGATGAGCAGTTCTTC.